Each of the 20 T cell receptor beta chains below was sequenced from the same sample in a study of metastatic and nonmetastatic thyroid tumors. Patients were all untreated before their thyroid surgery. TCRdb reassembled clones from the PCR reads with MiXCR. The sample shows 4,000 to 4,500 clones, about a third of them seen only once. Sequencing was carried out using adjacent normal tissue. The receptors here all came from a male donor with papillary thyroid cancer or a benign thyroid nodule (not recorded which). Some clones in this sample may be carry-over from other donors' samples.

Comment on this clone: At one end the junction does not follow the germline gene, possibly because of a read error. V is TRBV20-1 and J is TRBJ2-7, with 7 bases identical to TRBD1. Germline values: CDR1 DFQATT, CDR2 SNEGSKA (reference sequence). The CDR3 covers 15 residues. The CDR3 loop is CSASGARGQSYEHYF. DNA of the CDR3: TGCAGTGCTAGTGGGGCTAGGGGGCAATCCTACGAGCACTACTTC.

This chain connects TRBV19 to TRBJ2-1; 8 bases align to TRBD2. This CDR3 has 14 residues. V shed 8 bases and J 0 bases; nucleotides not matched to a gene: 3. The V gene's germline CDR1 is LNHDA and CDR2 SQIVND (reference sequence). CDR3 sequence: CASVSGGSYNEQFF. The CDR3 coding sequence is TGTGCCAGTGTGAGCGGGGGCTCCTACAATGAGCAGTTCTTC.

This clone turned up a few times. One junction end does not reproduce the germline sequence, and a read error may be involved. This sequence joins TRBV12-3 or TRBV12-4 and TRBJ2-7; possible D gene TRBD2, 6 bases. The CDR3 is 14 residues long. The CDR3 here is CAISFFGGSYEQYF. For the CDR3, the DNA is TGTGCCATCAGTTTTTTCGGGGGCTCCTACGAGCAGTACTTC.

This clone was detected only once. This rearrangement joins TRBV7-2 to TRBJ2-2, with no clear D. Trimming shortened V by 0 bases and J by 7 bases, and 12 bases separated the two germline ends. CDR3 length equals 15 residues. Germline V gene sequence: CDR1 SGHTA, CDR2 FQGNSA. CDR3 nucleotides: TGTGCCAGCAGCTTAGCTCGGTTGAACGTCGGGGAGCTGTTTTTT. It codes for CASSLARLNVGELFF.

This clone was counted between two and nine times. The gene calls are TRBV7-2 and TRBJ1-5, with 7 bases that match TRBD1. Germline V gives CDR1 SGHTA, CDR2 FQGNSA. CDR3 length equals 15 residues. The V gene end was trimmed by 3 bases and the J gene end by 4 bases; junction bases not matched to a gene: 6. The CDR3, as DNA: TGTGCCAGCAGCTTCCGACAGGGACCTAATCAGCCCCAGCATTTT. Translation gives CASSFRQGPNQPQHF.

This clone appeared a few times. The chain combines TRBV7-2 with TRBJ2-7; D is perhaps TRBD2 (5 bases). The V end was cut by 1 base, the J end by 5 bases, with 9 bases between. Germline CDR1 reads SGHTA; CDR2 reads FQGNSA. CDR3 size: 13 residues. In DNA, the CDR3 is TGTGCCAGCAGCTTAGAGAACGGGGACGAGCAGTACTTC. Protein product: CASSLENGDEQYF.

The rearrangement links TRBV5-4 to TRBJ1-4, with TRBD1 identical over 9 bases. This CDR3 is built from 15 residues. CDR1 and CDR2 from the germline V gene are SGHNT and YYREEE (reference sequence). V was pared by 5 bases and J by 6 bases, with 8 bases of the junction left unmatched. The CDR3 sequence: CASSINRGLDEKLFF. CDR3 DNA sequence: TGTGCCAGCAGTATCAACAGGGGGCTGGATGAAAAACTGTTTTTT.

This clone has ten or more counts. Just one base apart from a much larger clone, this may be a read error. This chain links TRBV12-3 or TRBV12-4 with TRBJ1-5; TRBD1 might be the D (5 bases). CDR3 length: 15 residues. V was cut by 2 bases and J by 7 bases, with 15 bases left in between. For the CDR3, the DNA is TGTGCCAGCAGTTTATCCGTAGGGGCGGGACAGCCCCAGCATTTT. Its protein is CASSLSVGAGQPQHF.

This clone has a handful of counts. This chain connects TRBV6-1 to TRBJ1-2; D is unresolved. CDR3 length: 14 amino acids. Germline V gene sequence: CDR1 MNHNS, CDR2 SASEGT. Trimming pared 4 bases from V and 0 bases from J, leaving 9 bases between. This CDR3 is CASSVASSNYGYTF. CDR3 bases: TGTGCCAGCAGTGTGGCATCCTCTAACTATGGCTACACCTTC.

This sequence joins TRBV7-3 and TRBJ2-1; TRBD1 aligns across 10 bases. The CDR3 runs 15 residues. Germline V CDR1 and CDR2: SGHTA, FQGTGA. The V segment lost 6 bases and the J segment 5 bases; nucleotides outside the gene matches: 7. The CDR3 DNA follows: TGTGCCAGCAGTTTCAGACAGGGGGCCAACAATGAGCAGTTCTTC. Protein sequence: CASSFRQGANNEQFF.

This chain links TRBV24-1 with TRBJ2-7; D is unclear. Per germline, CDR1 KGHDR and CDR2 SFDVKD. The CDR3 sequence is 15 residues long. V was pared by 4 bases and J by 0 bases, with 12 bases between. The CDR3: CATSESSRSSYEQYF. CDR3 nucleotide sequence: TGTGCCACCAGTGAGAGCAGTCGGAGCTCCTACGAGCAGTACTTC.

This clone was seen only a few times. The rearrangement uses TRBV19 and TRBJ1-1; D is possibly TRBD1 (5 bases). Per the germline V gene, CDR1 is LNHDA and CDR2 is SQIVND (reference sequence). This CDR3 has 15 residues. V lost 7 bases and J lost 4, with 19 bases in between. The CDR3, as DNA: TGTGCCAGTATGTTGGGGTCCTTCGGGGGCACTGAAGCTTTCTTT. Translated, it gives CASMLGSFGGTEAFF.

The rearrangement joins TRBV5-1 to TRBJ1-2; D uncertain. Trimming removed 4 bases at V and 4 bases at J, with 11 bases between. Germline V gene lookup returns CDR1 SGHRS and CDR2 YFSETQ. The CDR3 sequence is 13 residues long. CDR3 nucleotide sequence: TGCGCCAGCAGCCCGTATCGCACCTATGGCTACACCTTC. Translating gives CASSPYRTYGYTF.

This sequence joins TRBV6-2 or TRBV6-3 and TRBJ2-2; 9 bases fit TRBD1. Germline lookup yields CDR1 MNHEY and CDR2 SVGEGT. This CDR3 contains 14 residues. V lost 5 bases and J lost 10; bases outside the gene matches: 8. In DNA, the CDR3 is TGTGCCAGCAGTCCGGGGACAGGGCTGCTGGAGCTGTTTTTT. Residues: CASSPGTGLLELFF.

J is TRBJ2-7 and V is TRBV12-3 or TRBV12-4; unclear D gene. V shed 5 bases and J shed 5 bases, with 16 bases lying between them. The CDR3 extends over 14 amino acids. The CDR3 protein is CASSTLGVVNEQYF. CDR3 DNA: TGTGCCAGCAGTACCCTAGGAGTTGTGAACGAGCAGTACTTC.

The chain uses TRBV6-1 and TRBJ1-2; weak D call: TRBD1 (6 bases). V was shortened by 6 bases and J by 5 bases, with 16 bases between the two germline ends. In germline, CDR1 is MNHNS, CDR2 SASEGT. This CDR3 contains 14 residues. The CDR3 DNA follows: TGTGCCAGCAGCCCCAGGGGCGGGGATTATGGCTACACCTTC. This translates into CASSPRGGDYGYTF.

The chain has TRBV20-1 and TRBJ2-7; 14 positions agree with TRBD2. The CDR3 extends over 15 amino acids. CDR1 is DFQATT and CDR2 is SNEGSKA in the germline V gene (reference sequence). The V segment lost 5 bases and the J segment 2 bases; nucleotides outside the gene matches: 5. This CDR3 reads CSAPGLAGATYEQYF. Written as DNA, the CDR3 is TGCAGTGCTCCGGGACTAGCGGGGGCAACCTACGAGCAGTACTTC.

J is TRBJ2-2 and V is TRBV27; D is unresolved. Germline V CDR1 and CDR2: MNHEY, SMNVEV (reference sequence). Deletions cut 3 bases from V and 0 bases from J, with 5 bases between. This CDR3 spans 14 amino acids. The DNA of the CDR3 is TGTGCCAGCAGTTTGGGTGCGAACACCGGGGAGCTGTTTTTT. Translation gives CASSLGANTGELFF.

The chain uses TRBV20-1 and TRBJ2-7; 9 bases agree with TRBD2. The CDR3 sequence is 15 residues long. The germline CDR1 and CDR2 sequences are DFQATT and SNEGSKA (reference sequence). V shed 0 bases, J shed 0 bases, and the junction held 3 bases outside the gene matches. CDR3 region: CSARDYSGSSYEQYF. The CDR3, as DNA: TGCAGTGCTAGAGATTATAGCGGGAGCTCCTACGAGCAGTACTTC.

V is TRBV7-3 and J is TRBJ1-1, with a possible D match to TRBD1 (5 bases). The CDR3 has 13 residues. V was pared by 5 bases and J by 0 bases, with 7 bases between. Germline CDR1 reads SGHTA; CDR2 reads FQGTGA. Here the CDR3 DNA reads TGTGCCAGCAGCGAGACAGTGAACACTGAAGCTTTCTTT. It yields the protein CASSETVNTEAFF.